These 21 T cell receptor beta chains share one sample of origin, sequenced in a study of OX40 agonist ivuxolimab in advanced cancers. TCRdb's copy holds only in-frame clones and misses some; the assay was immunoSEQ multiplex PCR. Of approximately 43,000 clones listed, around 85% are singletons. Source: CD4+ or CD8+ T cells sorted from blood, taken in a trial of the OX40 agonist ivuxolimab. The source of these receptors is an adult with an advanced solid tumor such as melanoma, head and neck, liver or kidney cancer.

The CDR3 sequence: CASSPGQGPTGELFF. The CDR3 bases are TGTGCCAGCAGCCCCGGACAGGGCCCCACCGGGGAGCTGTTTTTT. The J gene is TRBJ2-2, the V gene TRBV11-2; 8 bases align to TRBD1. The length of the CDR3 is 15 residues. The germline gives CDR1 SGHAT, CDR2 FQNNGV. Trimming at V came to 5 bases and at J to 4 bases, leaving 6 bases not matched to a gene. Variable domain in full (rest from reference TRBV11-2 and TRBJ2-2): EAGVAQSPRYKIIEKRQSVAFWCNPISGHATLYWYQQILGQGPKLLIQFQNNGVVDDSQLPKDRFSAERLKGVDSTLKIQPAKLEDSAVYLCASSPGQGPTGELFFGEGSRLTVL.

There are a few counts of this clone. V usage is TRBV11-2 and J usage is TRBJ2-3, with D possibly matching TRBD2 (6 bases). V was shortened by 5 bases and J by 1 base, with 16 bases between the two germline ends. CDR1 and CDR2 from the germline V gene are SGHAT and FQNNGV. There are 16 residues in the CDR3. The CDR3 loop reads CASSKGLLEGTDTQYF. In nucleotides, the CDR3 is TGTGCCAGCAGCAAGGGACTCCTCGAGGGCACAGATACGCAGTATTTT. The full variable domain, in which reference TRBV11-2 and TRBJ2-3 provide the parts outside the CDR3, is EAGVAQSPRYKIIEKRQSVAFWCNPISGHATLYWYQQILGQGPKLLIQFQNNGVVDDSQLPKDRFSAERLKGVDSTLKIQPAKLEDSAVYLCASSKGLLEGTDTQYFGPGTRLTVL.

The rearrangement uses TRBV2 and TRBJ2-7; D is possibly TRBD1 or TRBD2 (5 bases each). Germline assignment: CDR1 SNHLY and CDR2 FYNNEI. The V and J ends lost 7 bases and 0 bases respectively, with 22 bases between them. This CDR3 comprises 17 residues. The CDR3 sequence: CASKHSPSGRSSYEQYF. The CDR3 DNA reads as TGTGCCAGCAAGCACTCCCCCTCGGGACGGAGCTCCTACGAGCAGTACTTC.

CDR3 in DNA: TGCGCCAGCAGCCAAGACTTCCTCCTTTTAACCTCTGGGGCCAACGTCCTGACTTTC. Its protein is CASSQDFLLLTSGANVLTF. The J gene is TRBJ2-6, the V gene TRBV4-1, with D hard to call. V dropped 0 bases and J dropped 0 bases, with 15 bases sitting between them. Germline lookup yields CDR1 MGHRA and CDR2 YSYEKL. There are 19 residues in the CDR3.

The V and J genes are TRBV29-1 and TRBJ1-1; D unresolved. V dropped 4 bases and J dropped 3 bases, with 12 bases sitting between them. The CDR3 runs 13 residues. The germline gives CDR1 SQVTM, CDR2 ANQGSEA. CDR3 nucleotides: TGCAGCGTTGTAGGATTTCGGTACACTGAAGCTTTCTTT. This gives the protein CSVVGFRYTEAFF.

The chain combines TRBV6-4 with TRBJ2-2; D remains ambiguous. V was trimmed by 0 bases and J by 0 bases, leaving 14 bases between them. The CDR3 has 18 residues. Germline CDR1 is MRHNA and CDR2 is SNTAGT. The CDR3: CASSDSDKFLTNTGELFF. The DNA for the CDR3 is TGTGCCAGCAGTGACTCGGATAAGTTTCTCACGAACACCGGGGAGCTGTTTTTT.

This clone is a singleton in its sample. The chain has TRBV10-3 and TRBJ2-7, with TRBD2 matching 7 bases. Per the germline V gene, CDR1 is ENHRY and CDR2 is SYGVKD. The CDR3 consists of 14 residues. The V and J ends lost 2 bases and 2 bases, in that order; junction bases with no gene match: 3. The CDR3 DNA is TGTGCCATCAGTGAGCCTCTAGCGGCCTACGAGCAGTACTTC. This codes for CAISEPLAAYEQYF.

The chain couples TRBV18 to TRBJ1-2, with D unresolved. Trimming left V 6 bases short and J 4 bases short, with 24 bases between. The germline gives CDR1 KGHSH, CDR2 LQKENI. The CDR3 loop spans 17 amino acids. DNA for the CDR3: TGTGCCAGCTCCCCCGAATCCGGGATCCCTTTTTCCTATGGCTACACCTTC. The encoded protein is CASSPESGIPFSYGYTF. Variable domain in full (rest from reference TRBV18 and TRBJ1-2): NAGVMQNPRHLVRRRGQEARLRCSPMKGHSHVYWYRQLPEEGLKFMVYLQKENIIDESGMPKERFSAEFPKEGPSILRIQQVVRGDSAAYFCASSPESGIPFSYGYTFGSGTRLTVV.

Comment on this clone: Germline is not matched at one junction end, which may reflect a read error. The CDR3 region is CSVEDIWPAPLHRGAVF. The CDR3 coding sequence is TGCAGCGTTGAGGATATTTGGCCCGCACCCCTCCACCGGGGAGCTGTTTTT. The chain couples TRBV29-1 to TRBJ2-2; D possibly corresponds to TRBD2 (5 bases). The CDR3 sequence is 17 residues long. Germline V gene data show CDR1 as SQVTM and CDR2 as ANQGSEA.

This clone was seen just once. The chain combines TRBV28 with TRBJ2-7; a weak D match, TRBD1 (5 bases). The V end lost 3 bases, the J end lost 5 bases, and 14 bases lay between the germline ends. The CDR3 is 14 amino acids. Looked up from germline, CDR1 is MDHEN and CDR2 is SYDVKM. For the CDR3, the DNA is TGTGCCAGCAGTTTGGCCCCAGAAGGGGACGAGCAGTACTTC. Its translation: CASSLAPEGDEQYF.

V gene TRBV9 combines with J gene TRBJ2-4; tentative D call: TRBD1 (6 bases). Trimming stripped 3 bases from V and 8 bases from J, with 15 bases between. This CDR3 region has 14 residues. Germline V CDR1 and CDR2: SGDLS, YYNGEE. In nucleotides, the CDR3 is TGTGCCAGCAGCGGGTCGCAGGGGTATGACATTCAGTACTTC. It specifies CASSGSQGYDIQYF.

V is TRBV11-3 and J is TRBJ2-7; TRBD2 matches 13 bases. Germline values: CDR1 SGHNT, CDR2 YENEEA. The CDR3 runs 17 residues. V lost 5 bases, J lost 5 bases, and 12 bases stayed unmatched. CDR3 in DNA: TGTGCCAGCAGCGGAACCCCGGGGACTAGCGGGAAGGACGAGCAGTACTTC. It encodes CASSGTPGTSGKDEQYF.

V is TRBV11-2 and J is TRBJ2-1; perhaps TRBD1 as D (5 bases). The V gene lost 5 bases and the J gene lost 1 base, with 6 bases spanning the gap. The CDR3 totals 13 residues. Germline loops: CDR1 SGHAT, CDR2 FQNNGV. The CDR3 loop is CASSKGSYNEQFF. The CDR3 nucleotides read TGTGCCAGCAGCAAGGGGTCCTACAATGAGCAGTTCTTC.

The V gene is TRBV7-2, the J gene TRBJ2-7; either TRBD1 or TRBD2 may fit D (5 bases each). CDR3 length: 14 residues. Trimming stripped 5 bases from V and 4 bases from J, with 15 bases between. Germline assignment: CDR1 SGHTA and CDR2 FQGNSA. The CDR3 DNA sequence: TGTGCCAGCAGCCCCGGGACGATGGGATACGAGCAGTACTTC. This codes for CASSPGTMGYEQYF.

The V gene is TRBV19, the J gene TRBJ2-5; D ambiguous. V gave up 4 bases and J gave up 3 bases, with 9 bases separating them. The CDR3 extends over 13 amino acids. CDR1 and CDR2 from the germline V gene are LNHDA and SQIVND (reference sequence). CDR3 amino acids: CASSTGLKETQYF. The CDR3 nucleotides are TGTGCCAGTAGTACCGGATTGAAAGAGACCCAGTACTTC.

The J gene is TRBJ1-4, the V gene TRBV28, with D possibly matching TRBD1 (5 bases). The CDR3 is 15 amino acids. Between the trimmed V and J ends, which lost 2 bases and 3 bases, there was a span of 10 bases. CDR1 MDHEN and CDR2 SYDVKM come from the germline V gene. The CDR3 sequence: CASSLGGHSNEKLFF. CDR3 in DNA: TGTGCCAGCAGTTTAGGTGGACACTCTAATGAAAAACTGTTTTTT. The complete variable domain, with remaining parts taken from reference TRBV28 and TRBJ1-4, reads DVKVTQSSRYLVKRTGEKVFLECVQDMDHENMFWYRQDPGLGLRLIYFSYDVKMKEKGDIPEGYSVSREKKERFSLILESASTNQTSMYLCASSLGGHSNEKLFFGSGTQLSVL.

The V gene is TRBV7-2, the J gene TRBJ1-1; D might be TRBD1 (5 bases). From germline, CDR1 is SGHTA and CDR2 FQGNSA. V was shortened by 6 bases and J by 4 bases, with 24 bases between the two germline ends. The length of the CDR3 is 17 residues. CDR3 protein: CASSLTLTLVTGTEAFF. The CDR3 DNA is TGTGCCAGCAGTCTGACCCTTACATTAGTCACAGGCACTGAAGCTTTCTTT.

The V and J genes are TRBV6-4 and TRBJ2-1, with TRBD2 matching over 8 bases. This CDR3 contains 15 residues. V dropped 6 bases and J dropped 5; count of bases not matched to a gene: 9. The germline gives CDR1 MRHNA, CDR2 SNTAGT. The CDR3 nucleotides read TGTGCCAGCAGGCCGAGCGGGAGCCTTAACAATGAGCAGTTCTTC. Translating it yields CASRPSGSLNNEQFF.

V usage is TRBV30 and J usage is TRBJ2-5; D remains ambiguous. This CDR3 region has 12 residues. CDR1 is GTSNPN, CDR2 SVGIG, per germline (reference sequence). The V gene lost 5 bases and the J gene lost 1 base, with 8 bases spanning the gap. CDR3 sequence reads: CAWGRRQETQYF. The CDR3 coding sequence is TGTGCCTGGGGCCGGCGCCAAGAGACCCAGTACTTC.

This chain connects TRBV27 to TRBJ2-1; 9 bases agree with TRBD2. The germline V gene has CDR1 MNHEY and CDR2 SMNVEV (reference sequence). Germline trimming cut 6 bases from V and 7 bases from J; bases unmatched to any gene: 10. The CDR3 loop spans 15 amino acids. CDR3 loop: CASSKRLAGKNEQFF. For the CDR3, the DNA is TGTGCCAGCAGCAAAAGGCTAGCGGGAAAGAATGAGCAGTTCTTC.

This chain's CDR3 is CASRTGLAGTNEQFF. The CDR3 DNA reads as TGTGCCAGCAGAACGGGACTAGCGGGGACCAATGAGCAGTTCTTC. The chain is built from TRBV21-1 and TRBJ2-1; the table assigns TRBD2, which was not confirmed against the DNA. TRBV21-1 represents a pseudogene. CDR3 length equals 15 residues.